What follows are 22 T cell receptor beta chains derived from one specimen sequenced in a study of CD8 T cells in ankylosing spondylitis. General observations from the study: Typical of ankylosing spondylitis blood, it appeared, was a TCR beta motif of several highly homologous variants.

One entry per CDR3 protein, called by TCRdb with MiXCR from the 5' RACE reads. The repertoire includes some 840,000 distinct CDR3 sequences, about 10% of them detected once, and 0.51% sits in the top ten. Their antigen targets remain unknown. Sequenced: blood, either unsorted or a sorted T cell fraction (not recorded which). The receptors were gathered from a male donor with ankylosing spondylitis.

There are a few counts of this clonotype. The V gene is TRBV20-1, the J gene TRBJ2-1; TRBD1 might be the D (6 bases). Trimming removed 0 bases from V and 3 bases from J, with 12 bases in between. CDR1 and CDR2 (germline): DFQATT, SNEGSKA (reference sequence). This CDR3 comprises 15 residues. CDR3 coding DNA: TGCAGTGCTAGAGATCACAGGGCCCTCTACAATGAGCAGTTCTTC. This encodes CSARDHRALYNEQFF.

In this sample, this clonotype turned up a few times. The chain links TRBV21-1 to TRBJ1-3; the DNA was not used to check the table's D call, TRBD1. TRBV21-1 represents a pseudogene. CDR3 size: 18 residues. The CDR3 bases are TGTGCCAGCAGCAAAGAGGGGGCTCAGGGAATTGGTGGAAACACCATATATTTT. Its protein product is CASSKEGAQGIGGNTIYF.

The gene calls are TRBV18 and TRBJ2-7; 11 positions match TRBD2. Unmatched junction bases numbered 6, after V lost 0 bases and J lost 2 bases. Germline assignment: CDR1 KGHSH and CDR2 LQKENI. The CDR3 spans 17 residues. CDR3 DNA sequence: TGTGCCAGCTCACCACCCCTGACTAGCGGGACGACCTACGAGCAGTACTTC. Protein product: CASSPPLTSGTTYEQYF.

The V gene is TRBV5-1, the J gene TRBJ1-2; 7 bases line up with TRBD1. The ends lost 0 bases at V and 6 bases at J; junction bases unmatched: 5. The germline CDR1 and CDR2 sequences are SGHRS and YFSETQ. This CDR3 has 14 residues. The CDR3: CASSLDGTANGYTF. In DNA, the CDR3 is TGCGCCAGCAGCTTGGATGGGACAGCTAATGGCTACACCTTC.

This clonotype appeared a few times. The rearrangement uses TRBV27 and TRBJ2-7; D is unclear. V lost 5 bases and J 0 bases, leaving 14 bases between the germline ends. Per germline, CDR1 MNHEY and CDR2 SMNVEV (reference sequence). The CDR3 is 15 amino acids. CDR3 bases: TGTGCCAGCAGTCCCTCAATCGGCAGCTCCTACGAGCAGTACTTC. Its translation: CASSPSIGSSYEQYF.

The chain carries TRBV28 and TRBJ2-2, with D perhaps TRBD2 (6 bases). V was pared by 6 bases and J by 6 bases, with 14 bases between. The CDR3 is made up of 14 amino acids. Germline lookup yields CDR1 MDHEN and CDR2 SYDVKM. The CDR3 DNA sequence: TGTGCCAGCAGCGGGACTTCGGGCGCCGGGGAGCTGTTTTTT. Its translation: CASSGTSGAGELFF.

This clonotype appeared a few times. This chain joins TRBV10-2 and TRBJ1-3; D remains unclear. The CDR3 runs 14 residues. V was cut by 4 bases and J by 2 bases, with 9 bases left in between. Looked up from germline, CDR1 is WSHSY and CDR2 is SAAADI. The CDR3 here is CASSVGEPGNTIYF. CDR3 bases: TGCGCCAGCAGTGTGGGCGAGCCTGGAAACACCATATATTTT.

The rearrangement links TRBV12-3 or TRBV12-4 to TRBJ1-5, with 9 bases matching TRBD1. V was clipped by 8 bases and J by 2 bases; unmatched bases: 7. The CDR3 is 15 residues long. CDR3 sequence: CASAPQGAGNQPQHF. CDR3 nucleotide sequence: TGTGCCAGCGCACCACAGGGGGCAGGCAATCAGCCCCAGCATTTT.

This sequence joins TRBV12-3 or TRBV12-4 and TRBJ1-1; a weak D match, TRBD1 (5 bases). Trimming took off 5 bases at V and 4 bases at J, with 11 bases between the two ends. This CDR3 region has 13 residues. The CDR3 nucleotides read TGTGCCAGCAGTGCCTGGGGGGGCACTGAAGCTTTCTTT. Its protein is CASSAWGGTEAFF.

The chain has TRBV7-2 and TRBJ2-5, with D possibly being TRBD1 (6 bases). Per germline, CDR1 SGHTA and CDR2 FQGNSA. The CDR3 is made up of 15 amino acids. V dropped 4 bases and J dropped 4 bases, with 16 bases sitting between them. CDR3 coding DNA: TGTGCCAGCAGCTCCCAGACAGGTTACGGAGAGACCCAGTACTTC. It is translated as CASSSQTGYGETQYF.

The chain is built from TRBV7-9 and TRBJ2-6; perhaps TRBD2 as D (5 bases). The length of the CDR3 is 16 residues. Trimming took 4 bases from V and 2 from J, leaving 12 bases between them. Germline V gene sequence: CDR1 SEHNR, CDR2 FQNEAQ (reference sequence). CDR3 sequence: CASSSARRAGANVLTF. CDR3 sequence (DNA): TGTGCCAGCAGCTCCGCCCGGCGGGCTGGGGCCAACGTCCTGACTTTC.

The chain has TRBV18 and TRBJ2-7, with no clear D. Looked up from germline, CDR1 is KGHSH and CDR2 is LQKENI. Trimming stripped 6 bases from V and 5 bases from J, with 14 bases between. The CDR3 runs 13 residues. The CDR3 protein is CASSPTFLDEQYF. CDR3 nucleotides: TGTGCCAGCTCCCCGACCTTTTTGGACGAGCAGTACTTC.

The J gene is TRBJ1-1, the V gene TRBV28; 7 bases agree with TRBD1. With 4 bases clipped from V and 4 bases from J, the junction kept 6 bases outside the gene matches. The CDR3 is made up of 14 amino acids. CDR1 is MDHEN, CDR2 SYDVKM, per germline. The CDR3 loop is CASSSQTGSTEAFF. The CDR3 DNA reads as TGTGCCAGCAGTTCCCAGACAGGGTCCACTGAAGCTTTCTTT.

The gene calls are TRBV28 and TRBJ2-5, with a tentative D call TRBD2 (5 bases). V gave up 5 bases and J gave up 0 bases, with 13 bases separating them. CDR1 and CDR2 from the germline V gene are MDHEN and SYDVKM. There are 15 residues in the CDR3. The CDR3 is CASSLIGGYQETQYF. Written as DNA, the CDR3 is TGTGCCAGCAGTCTTATTGGCGGGTACCAAGAGACCCAGTACTTC.

This clonotype has a handful of counts. This chain uses TRBV4-1 with TRBJ2-7, with D tentatively TRBD1 (6 bases). CDR1 is MGHRA and CDR2 is YSYEKL in the germline V gene. The CDR3 contains 15 residues. Deletions cut 0 bases from V and 3 bases from J, with 12 bases between. CDR3 in amino acids: CASSQEISGDYEQYF. As DNA, the CDR3 is TGCGCCAGCAGCCAAGAAATCTCAGGGGACTACGAGCAGTACTTC.

With respect to this clonotype: At one of its ends the junction is not consistent with the germline gene, which may arise from a read error. The rearrangement uses TRBV6-5 and TRBJ1-6; no firm D call. CDR3 length: 15 residues. The germline CDR1 and CDR2 sequences are MNHEY and SVGAGI. The CDR3 sequence: CATSYFGPTSSPLHF. CDR3 bases: TGTGCCACCAGTTATTTTGGACCGACGAGTTCACCCCTCCACTTT.

The chain recombines TRBV5-1 with TRBJ2-2, with a tentative D call TRBD2 (5 bases). Per germline, CDR1 SGHRS and CDR2 YFSETQ. This CDR3 has 14 amino acids. Trimming removed 5 bases at V and 6 bases at J, with 14 bases between. This CDR3 reads CASRADPLSGELFF. In nucleotides, the CDR3 is TGCGCCAGCAGAGCGGACCCATTATCCGGGGAGCTGTTTTTT.

V and J are TRBV7-2 and TRBJ2-1, with 10 positions matching TRBD2. In germline, CDR1 is SGHTA, CDR2 FQGNSA. With V trimmed by 6 bases and J by 9 bases, 8 bases remained unmatched. The CDR3 loop spans 14 amino acids. The CDR3 DNA is TGTGCCAGCAGGCCAGCGGGAGGGCCTGGTGAGCAGTTCTTC. Residues: CASRPAGGPGEQFF.

CDR3 loop: CASSLGATGETQYF. CDR3 nucleotide sequence: TGTGCCAGCAGCTTAGGGGCAACTGGAGAGACCCAGTACTTC. The rearrangement joins TRBV6-5 to TRBJ2-5, with D possibly matching TRBD1 (5 bases). Germline CDR1 reads MNHEY; CDR2 reads SVGAGI. V was shortened by 6 bases and J by 4 bases, with 15 bases between the two germline ends. CDR3 size: 14 residues.

The CDR3 loop is CSARMTGLTEAFF. The CDR3 DNA reads TGCAGTGCCAGAATGACAGGGTTGACTGAAGCTTTCTTT. This rearrangement joins TRBV20-1 to TRBJ1-1; 7 positions agree with TRBD1. The CDR3 contains 13 residues. The germline gives CDR1 DFQATT, CDR2 SNEGSKA (reference sequence). The J segment lost 5 bases and the V segment lost 6 bases, leaving 9 bases of the junction unmatched.

This clonotype was picked up one time. J is TRBJ1-1 and V is TRBV10-3; TRBD1 aligns across 10 bases. CDR3 length equals 13 residues. The germline V gene has CDR1 ENHRY and CDR2 SYGVKD. The ends lost 11 bases at V and 3 bases at J; junction bases unmatched: 6. CDR3: CAVAGTGDTEAFF. CDR3 nucleotide sequence: TGTGCCGTGGCCGGGACAGGGGACACTGAAGCTTTCTTT.

This chain connects TRBV30 to TRBJ1-2; 8 bases are shared with TRBD1. V gave up 1 base and J gave up 4 bases; unmatched junction bases: 8. The germline V gene encodes CDR1 GTSNPN and CDR2 SVGIG (reference sequence). The CDR3 has 15 residues. The CDR3 nucleotides read TGTGCCTGGAGTGGCAGGGGGCGCCGTATCTATGGCTACACCTTC. Protein product: CAWSGRGRRIYGYTF.